Below, 10 T cell receptor beta chains from the same sample are listed, as sequenced in a study of T-cell reconstitution after alpha-beta-depleted transplantation in children. Library preparation (for TCRbeta) was performed with unique molecular identifiers. One entry per CDR3 protein results from TCRdb running MiXCR on the PCR reads. The sample gives 70,000 or so distinct CDR3 sequences, approximately 10% of which show up once; less than 15% is in the top ten. The sample here was PBMCs, taken before TCRalphabeta/CD19-depleted stem cell transplant. All receptors derive from a boy younger than 18 with acute myeloid leukemia, due to receive a stem cell transplant.

This clonotype has a count of ten or more. The rearrangement links TRBV29-1 to TRBJ1-5; possible D gene TRBD1, 6 bases. Germline V lookup: CDR1 SQVTM, CDR2 ANQGSEA. CDR3 length equals 17 residues. V was shortened by 0 bases and J by 2 bases, with 17 bases between the two germline ends. The CDR3 DNA is TGCAGCGTTGAAGATGAGAAGGGGGTTTTGCGCAATCAGCCCCAGCATTTT. It translates to CSVEDEKGVLRNQPQHF.

This clonotype occurred many times. The chain is built from TRBV7-8 and TRBJ1-1; 7 bases are shared with TRBD1. J gave up 0 bases and V 6 bases, and 4 bases lay outside the gene matches. The CDR3 runs 14 residues. From germline, CDR1 is SGHVS and CDR2 FQNEAQ. The CDR3 nucleotides read TGTGCCAGCAGGATACAGGGGATGAACACTGAAGCTTTCTTT. Residues: CASRIQGMNTEAFF.

This clonotype has ten or more counts. The chain is built from TRBV28 and TRBJ2-5; unclear D gene. The CDR3 is 13 residues long. Trimming took off 3 bases at V and 1 base at J, with 6 bases between the two ends. CDR1 and CDR2 from the germline V gene are MDHEN and SYDVKM. The CDR3 protein is CASSFQFQETQYF. The CDR3, as DNA: TGTGCCAGCAGTTTTCAGTTCCAAGAGACCCAGTACTTC. Variable domain in full (rest from reference TRBV28 and TRBJ2-5): DVKVTQSSRYLVKRTGEKVFLECVQDMDHENMFWYRQDPGLGLRLIYFSYDVKMKEKGDIPEGYSVSREKKERFSLILESASTNQTSMYLCASSFQFQETQYFGPGTRLLVL.

This clonotype was counted ten times or more. This chain joins TRBV6-5 and TRBJ2-1; the D call may be TRBD1 or TRBD2 (5 bases each). V lost 7 bases, J lost 7 bases, and 17 bases lay in between. CDR1 and CDR2 (germline): MNHEY, SVGAGI. This CDR3 comprises 14 residues. The CDR3 sequence is CASKKPGRINEQFF. DNA of the CDR3: TGTGCCAGCAAGAAACCGGGACGCATAAATGAGCAGTTCTTC.

This clonotype was seen repeatedly, ten times or more. This chain uses TRBV5-6 with TRBJ2-1, with TRBD2 identical over 7 bases. Per germline, CDR1 SGHDT and CDR2 YYEEEE. The CDR3 consists of 15 residues. The trim removed 3 bases at V and 1 base at J, leaving 4 bases unmatched. CDR3 nucleotides: TGTGCCAGCAGCTACGGGACTATATCCTACAATGAGCAGTTCTTC. As protein: CASSYGTISYNEQFF.

This clonotype is a singleton in its sample. The rearrangement uses TRBV19 and TRBJ1-1; no clear D. This CDR3 region has 17 residues. Germline CDR1 reads LNHDA; CDR2 reads SQIVND (reference sequence). V was trimmed by 1 base and J by 0 bases, leaving 15 bases between them. For the CDR3, the DNA is TGTGCCAGTAGTATAGGCGGGCCTGCAGCGGTGAACACTGAAGCTTTCTTT. This sequence encodes CASSIGGPAAVNTEAFF.

Only a few counts were recorded for this clonotype. The chain links TRBV20-1 to TRBJ2-3; perhaps TRBD2 as D (6 bases). CDR3 length equals 12 residues. Trimming cost V 5 bases and J 4 bases, with 10 bases left between them. CDR1 is DFQATT, CDR2 SNEGSKA, per germline (reference sequence). The CDR3 nucleotides are TGCAGTGCTGGGGGGAGGTCAGATACGCAGTATTTT. Protein product: CSAGGRSDTQYF.

The chain couples TRBV4-2 to TRBJ2-3, with TRBD1 matching 9 bases. The CDR3 spans 16 residues. Trimming at V came to 1 base and at J to 1 base, leaving 3 bases not matched to a gene. The germline gives CDR1 LGHNA, CDR2 YNFKEQ. The CDR3 spells CASSQARTGGTDTQYF. CDR3 coding DNA: TGTGCCAGCAGCCAAGCCCGGACAGGGGGCACAGATACGCAGTATTTT.

In this sample, this clonotype turned up a few times. This rearrangement joins TRBV20-1 to TRBJ2-3; D remains unclear. V shed 0 bases and J shed 8 bases, with 15 bases lying between them. The CDR3 totals 14 residues. Germline assignment: CDR1 DFQATT and CDR2 SNEGSKA (reference sequence). In DNA form, the CDR3 reads TGCAGTGCTAGAGATCGGGCTACTCAGCGTACGCAGTATTTT. Translation: CSARDRATQRTQYF.

This clonotype has ten or more counts. The chain joins TRBV12-3 or TRBV12-4 to TRBJ2-1, with a tentative D call TRBD2 (6 bases). The ends were cut back, 5 bases at V and 4 bases at J, with 15 bases in the middle. CDR3 size: 15 residues. The chain's CDR3 is CASSREDFPYNEQFF. CDR3 nucleotide sequence: TGTGCCAGCAGTAGGGAGGACTTCCCATACAATGAGCAGTTCTTC.